One and the same sample provided the 5 T cell receptor beta chains below, sequenced in a study of OX40 agonist ivuxolimab in advanced cancers. Using immunoSEQ multiplex PCR, the repertoire was profiled, and TCRdb retains in-frame clones only, with some absent. The data hold around 20,000 clones, with about four fifths observed a single time. This sample comprised CD4+ or CD8+ T cells sorted from blood, obtained in a trial of the OX40 agonist ivuxolimab. These receptor sequences come from an adult with an advanced solid tumor such as melanoma, head and neck, liver or kidney cancer.

The chain carries TRBV5-6 and TRBJ2-1; D possibly corresponds to TRBD2 (5 bases). Between the trimmed V and J ends, which lost 2 bases and 8 bases, there was a span of 14 bases. Per the germline V gene, CDR1 is SGHDT and CDR2 is YYEEEE. The CDR3 runs 14 residues. The CDR3 region is CASSFGRRSDEQFF. CDR3 bases: TGTGCCAGCAGCTTCGGCAGGAGGTCCGATGAGCAGTTCTTC.

The rearrangement links TRBV12-5 to TRBJ2-5; TRBD2 agrees at 14 bases. Germline V lookup: CDR1 LGHNT, CDR2 FRNRAP. CDR3 length: 19 amino acids. Trimming removed 2 bases from V and 4 bases from J; junction bases left unmatched: 12. CDR3 sequence (DNA): TGTGCTAGTGGTTTGCCGACAAAGACTAGCGGGGGGGCCATAGAGACCCAGTACTTC. Protein: CASGLPTKTSGGAIETQYF.

V usage is TRBV28 and J usage is TRBJ2-7, with D perhaps matching TRBD2 (7 bases). This CDR3 is 16 amino acids long. Germline V gives CDR1 MDHEN, CDR2 SYDVKM. V lost 4 bases and J lost 3, with 19 bases in between. The CDR3 DNA reads as TGTGCCAGCAGTTCCCCTAGGGGGGGAAAGGTCTACGAGCAGTACTTC. Amino acids: CASSSPRGGKVYEQYF.

The rearrangement uses TRBV19 and TRBJ2-1; D gene uncertain. Trimming removed 5 bases from V and 0 bases from J, with 8 bases in between. The CDR3 covers 14 residues. The germline gives CDR1 LNHDA, CDR2 SQIVND (reference sequence). The CDR3 is CASSWASSYNEQFF. CDR3 bases: TGTGCCAGTAGTTGGGCGAGCTCCTACAATGAGCAGTTCTTC.

The V gene is TRBV5-1, the J gene TRBJ2-5; tentative D call: TRBD2 (6 bases). The CDR3 is 18 amino acids. With 5 bases removed from V and 0 bases from J, the gap between germline ends came to 23 bases. Germline V lookup: CDR1 SGHRS, CDR2 YFSETQ. CDR3 bases: TGCGCCAGCAGACATGGAAGGGGTAGCGGAGCGTACCAAGAGACCCAGTACTTC. It codes for CASRHGRGSGAYQETQYF.